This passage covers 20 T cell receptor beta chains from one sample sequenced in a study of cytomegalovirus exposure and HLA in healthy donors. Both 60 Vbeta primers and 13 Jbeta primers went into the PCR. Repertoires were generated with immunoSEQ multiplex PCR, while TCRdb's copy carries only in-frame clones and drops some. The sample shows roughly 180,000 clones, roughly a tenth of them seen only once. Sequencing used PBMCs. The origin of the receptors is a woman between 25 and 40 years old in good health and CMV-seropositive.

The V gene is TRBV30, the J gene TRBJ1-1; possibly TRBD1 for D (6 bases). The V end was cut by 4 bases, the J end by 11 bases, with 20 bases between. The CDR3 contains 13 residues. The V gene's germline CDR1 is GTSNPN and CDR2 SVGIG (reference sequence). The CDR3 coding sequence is TGTGCCTGGACCGAGGGGGGGCCGAGGGATGCTTTCTTT. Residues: CAWTEGGPRDAFF. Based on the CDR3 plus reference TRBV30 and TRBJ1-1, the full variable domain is SQTIHQWPATLVQPVGSPLSLECTVEGTSNPNLYWYRQAAGRGLQLLFYSVGIGQISSEVPQNLSASRPQDRQFILSSKKLLLSDSGFYLCAWTEGGPRDAFFGQGTRLTVV.

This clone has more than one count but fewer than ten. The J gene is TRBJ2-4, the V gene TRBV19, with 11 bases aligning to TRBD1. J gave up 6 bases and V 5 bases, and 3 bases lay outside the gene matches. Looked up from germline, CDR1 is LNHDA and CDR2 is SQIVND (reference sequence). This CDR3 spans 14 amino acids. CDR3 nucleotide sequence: TGTGCCAGTAGTCCGGGACAGGGGGGAAACATTCAGTACTTC. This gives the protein CASSPGQGGNIQYF.

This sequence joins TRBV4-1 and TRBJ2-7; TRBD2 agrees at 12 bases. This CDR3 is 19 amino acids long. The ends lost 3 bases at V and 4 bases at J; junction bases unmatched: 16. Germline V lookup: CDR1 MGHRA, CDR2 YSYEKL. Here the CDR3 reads CASSQRWASGRDLGYEQYF. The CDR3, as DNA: TGCGCCAGCAGCCAGAGATGGGCTAGCGGGAGGGATCTAGGGTACGAGCAGTACTTC.

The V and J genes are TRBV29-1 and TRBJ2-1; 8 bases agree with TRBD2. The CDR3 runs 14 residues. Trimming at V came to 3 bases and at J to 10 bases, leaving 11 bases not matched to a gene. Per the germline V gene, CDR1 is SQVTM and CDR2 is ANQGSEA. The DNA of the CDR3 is TGCAGCGTTGAGGGTCTAGCGGGCATTGTAGAGCAGTTCTTC. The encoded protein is CSVEGLAGIVEQFF.

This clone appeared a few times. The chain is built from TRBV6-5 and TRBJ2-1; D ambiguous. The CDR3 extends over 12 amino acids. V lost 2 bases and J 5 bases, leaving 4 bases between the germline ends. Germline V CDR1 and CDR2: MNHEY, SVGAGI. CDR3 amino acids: CASSYPDNEQFF. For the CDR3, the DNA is TGTGCCAGCAGTTACCCCGACAATGAGCAGTTCTTC.

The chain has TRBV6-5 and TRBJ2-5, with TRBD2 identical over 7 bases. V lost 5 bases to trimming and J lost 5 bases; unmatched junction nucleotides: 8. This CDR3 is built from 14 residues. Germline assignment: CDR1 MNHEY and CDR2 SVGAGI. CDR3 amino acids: CASSLQTSRETQYF. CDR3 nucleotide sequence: TGTGCCAGCAGTCTCCAGACTAGCAGGGAGACCCAGTACTTC.

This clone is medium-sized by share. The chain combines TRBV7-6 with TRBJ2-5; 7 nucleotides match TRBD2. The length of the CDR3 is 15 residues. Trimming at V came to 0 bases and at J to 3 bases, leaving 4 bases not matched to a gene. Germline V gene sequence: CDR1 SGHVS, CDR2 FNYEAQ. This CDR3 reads CASSLAKAGEETQYF. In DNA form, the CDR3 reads TGTGCCAGCAGCTTAGCGAAGGCGGGGGAAGAGACCCAGTACTTC.

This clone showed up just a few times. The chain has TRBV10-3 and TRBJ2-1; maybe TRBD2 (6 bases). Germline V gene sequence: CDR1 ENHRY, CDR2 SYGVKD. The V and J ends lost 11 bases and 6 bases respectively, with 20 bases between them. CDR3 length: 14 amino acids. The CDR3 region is CAVKKGGSRNEQFF. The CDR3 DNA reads TGTGCCGTAAAAAAAGGAGGGTCGCGCAATGAGCAGTTCTTC.

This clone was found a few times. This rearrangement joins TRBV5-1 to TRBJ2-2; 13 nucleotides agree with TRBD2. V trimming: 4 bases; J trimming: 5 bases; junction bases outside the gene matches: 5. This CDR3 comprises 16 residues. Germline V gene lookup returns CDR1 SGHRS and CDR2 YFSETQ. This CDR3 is CASSLRTSGRTGELFF. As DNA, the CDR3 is TGCGCCAGCAGCCTGCGGACTAGCGGGAGAACCGGGGAGCTGTTTTTT.

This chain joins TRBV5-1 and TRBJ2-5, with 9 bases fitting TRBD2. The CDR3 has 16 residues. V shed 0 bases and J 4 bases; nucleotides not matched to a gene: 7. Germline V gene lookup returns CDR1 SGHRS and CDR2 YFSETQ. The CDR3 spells CASSLATLAGVETQYF. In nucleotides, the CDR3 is TGCGCCAGCAGCTTGGCTACGTTAGCGGGAGTAGAGACCCAGTACTTC.

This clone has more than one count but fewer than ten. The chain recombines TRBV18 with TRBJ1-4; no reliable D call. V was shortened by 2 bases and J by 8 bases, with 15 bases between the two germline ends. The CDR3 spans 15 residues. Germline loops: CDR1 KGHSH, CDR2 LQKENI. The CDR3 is CASSPRSSEGEKLFF. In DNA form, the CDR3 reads TGTGCCAGCTCACCAAGGAGTTCGGAGGGCGAAAAACTGTTTTTT.

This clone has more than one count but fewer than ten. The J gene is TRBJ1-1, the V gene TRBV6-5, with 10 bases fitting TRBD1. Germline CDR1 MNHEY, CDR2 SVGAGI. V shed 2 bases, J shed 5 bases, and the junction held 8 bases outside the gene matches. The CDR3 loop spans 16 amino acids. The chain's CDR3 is CASSYPPGTGDTEAFF. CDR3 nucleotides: TGTGCCAGCAGTTACCCCCCCGGGACAGGGGATACTGAAGCTTTCTTT.

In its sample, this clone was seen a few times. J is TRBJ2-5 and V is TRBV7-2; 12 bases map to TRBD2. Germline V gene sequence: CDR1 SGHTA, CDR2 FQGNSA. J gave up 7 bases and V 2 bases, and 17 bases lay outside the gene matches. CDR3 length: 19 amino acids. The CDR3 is CASSLFGPSLAGGVATQYF. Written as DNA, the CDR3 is TGTGCCAGCAGCTTATTCGGGCCATCGCTAGCGGGAGGGGTTGCGACCCAGTACTTC.

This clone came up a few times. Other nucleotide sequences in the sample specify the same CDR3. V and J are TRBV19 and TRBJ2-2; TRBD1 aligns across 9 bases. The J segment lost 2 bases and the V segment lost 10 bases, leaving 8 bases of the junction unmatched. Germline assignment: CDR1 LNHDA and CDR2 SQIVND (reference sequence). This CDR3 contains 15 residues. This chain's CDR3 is CATQKDRGNTGELFF. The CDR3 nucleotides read TGTGCCACTCAGAAGGACAGGGGCAACACCGGGGAGCTGTTTTTT.

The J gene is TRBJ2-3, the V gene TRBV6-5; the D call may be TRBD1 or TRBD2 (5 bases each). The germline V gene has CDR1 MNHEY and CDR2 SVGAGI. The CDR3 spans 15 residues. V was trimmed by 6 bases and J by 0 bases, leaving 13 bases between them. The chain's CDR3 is CASRYGALSTDTQYF. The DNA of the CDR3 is TGTGCCAGCAGGTACGGGGCGCTAAGCACAGATACGCAGTATTTT.

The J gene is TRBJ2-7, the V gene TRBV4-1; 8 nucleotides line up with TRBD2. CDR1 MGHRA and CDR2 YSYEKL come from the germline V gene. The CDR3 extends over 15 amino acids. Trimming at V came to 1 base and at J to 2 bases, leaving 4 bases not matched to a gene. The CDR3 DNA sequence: TGCGCCAGCAGCCAAGTAAGCGGGAGAACCTACGAGCAGTACTTC. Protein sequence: CASSQVSGRTYEQYF.

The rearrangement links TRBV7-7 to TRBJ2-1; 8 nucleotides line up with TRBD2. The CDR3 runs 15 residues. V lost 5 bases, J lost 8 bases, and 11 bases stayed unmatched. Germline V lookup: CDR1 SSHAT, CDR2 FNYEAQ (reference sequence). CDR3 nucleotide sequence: TGTGCCAGCAGCCTAAGTCCGGGAGGGCAGTATGAGCAGTTCTTC. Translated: CASSLSPGGQYEQFF.

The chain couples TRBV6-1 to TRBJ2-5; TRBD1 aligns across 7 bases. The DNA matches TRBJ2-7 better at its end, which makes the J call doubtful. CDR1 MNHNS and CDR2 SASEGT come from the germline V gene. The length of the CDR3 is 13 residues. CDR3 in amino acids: CASSRDSAYEQYF. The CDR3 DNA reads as TGTGCCAGCAGTAGGGACAGTGCCTACGAGCAGTACTTC.

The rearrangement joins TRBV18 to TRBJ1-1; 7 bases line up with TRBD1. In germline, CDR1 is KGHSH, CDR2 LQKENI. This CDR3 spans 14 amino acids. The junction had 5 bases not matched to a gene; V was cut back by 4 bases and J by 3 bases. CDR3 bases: TGTGCCAGCTCACGACAGGGAGGTGACACTGAAGCTTTCTTT. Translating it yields CASSRQGGDTEAFF.

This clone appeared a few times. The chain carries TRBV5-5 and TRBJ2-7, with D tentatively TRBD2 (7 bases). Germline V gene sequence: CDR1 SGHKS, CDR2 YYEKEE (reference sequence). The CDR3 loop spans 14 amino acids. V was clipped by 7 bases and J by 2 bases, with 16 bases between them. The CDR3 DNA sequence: TGTGCCAGCGGAGCTAGGGGGGGACCCTACGAGCAGTACTTC. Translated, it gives CASGARGGPYEQYF.